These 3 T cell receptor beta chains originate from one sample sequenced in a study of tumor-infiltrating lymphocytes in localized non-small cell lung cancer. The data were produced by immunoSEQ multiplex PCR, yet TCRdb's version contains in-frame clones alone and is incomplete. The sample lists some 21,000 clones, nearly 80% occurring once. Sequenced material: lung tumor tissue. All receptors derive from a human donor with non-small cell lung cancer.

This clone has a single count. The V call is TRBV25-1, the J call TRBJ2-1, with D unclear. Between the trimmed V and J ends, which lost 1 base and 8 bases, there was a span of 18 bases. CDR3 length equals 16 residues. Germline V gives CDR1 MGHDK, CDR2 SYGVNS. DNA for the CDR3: TGTGCCAGCAGTGAATTGGCCAGTGGATCTTCGTATGAGCAGTTCTTC. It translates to CASSELASGSSYEQFF.

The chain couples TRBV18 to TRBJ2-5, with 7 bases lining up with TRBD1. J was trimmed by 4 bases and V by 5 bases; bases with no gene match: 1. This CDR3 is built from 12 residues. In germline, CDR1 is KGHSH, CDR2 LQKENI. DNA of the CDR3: TGTGCCAGCTCAGGGGACAGAGAGACCCAGTACTTC. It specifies CASSGDRETQYF. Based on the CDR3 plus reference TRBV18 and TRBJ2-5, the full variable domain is NAGVMQNPRHLVRRRGQEARLRCSPMKGHSHVYWYRQLPEEGLKFMVYLQKENIIDESGMPKERFSAEFPKEGPSILRIQQVVRGDSAAYFCASSGDRETQYFGPGTRLLVL.

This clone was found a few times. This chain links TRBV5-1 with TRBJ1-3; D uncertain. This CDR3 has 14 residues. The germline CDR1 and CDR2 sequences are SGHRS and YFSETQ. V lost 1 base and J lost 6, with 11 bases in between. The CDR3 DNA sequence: TGCGCCAGCAGCTTGACTACGGGTGAAAACACCATATATTTT. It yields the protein CASSLTTGENTIYF.